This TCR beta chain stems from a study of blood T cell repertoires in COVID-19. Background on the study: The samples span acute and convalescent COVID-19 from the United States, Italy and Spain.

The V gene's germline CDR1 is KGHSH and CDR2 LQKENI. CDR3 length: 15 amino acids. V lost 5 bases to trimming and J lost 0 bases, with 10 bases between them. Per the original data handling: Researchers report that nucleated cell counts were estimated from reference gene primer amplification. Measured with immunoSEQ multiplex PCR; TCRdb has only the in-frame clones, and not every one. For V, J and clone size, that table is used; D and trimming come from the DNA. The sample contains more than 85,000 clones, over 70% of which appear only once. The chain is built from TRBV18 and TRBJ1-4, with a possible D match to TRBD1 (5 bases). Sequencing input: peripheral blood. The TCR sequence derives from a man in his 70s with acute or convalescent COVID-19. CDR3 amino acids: CASSDSFATNEKLFF. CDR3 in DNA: TGTGCCAGCTCAGACAGTTTTGCAACTAATGAAAAACTGTTTTTT.